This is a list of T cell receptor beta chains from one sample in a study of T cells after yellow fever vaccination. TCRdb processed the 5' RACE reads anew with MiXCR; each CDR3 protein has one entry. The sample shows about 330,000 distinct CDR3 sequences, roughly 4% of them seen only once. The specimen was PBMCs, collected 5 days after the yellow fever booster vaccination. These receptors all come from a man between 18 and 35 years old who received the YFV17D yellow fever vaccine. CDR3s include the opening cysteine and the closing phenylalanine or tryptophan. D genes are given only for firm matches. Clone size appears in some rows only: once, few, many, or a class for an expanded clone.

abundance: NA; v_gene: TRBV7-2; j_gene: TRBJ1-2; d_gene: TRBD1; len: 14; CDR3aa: CASTLLDRDLGYTF; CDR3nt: TGTGCCAGCACCCTCCTAGACAGGGACCTTGGCTACACCTTC
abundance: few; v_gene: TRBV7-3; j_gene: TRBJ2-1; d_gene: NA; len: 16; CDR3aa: CASSLMSGGAGNEQFF; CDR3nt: TGTGCCAGCAGCTTAATGTCCGGGGGCGCCGGCAATGAGCAGTTCTTC
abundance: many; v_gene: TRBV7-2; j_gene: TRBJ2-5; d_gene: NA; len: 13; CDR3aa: CASSPRVLETQYF; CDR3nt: TGTGCCAGCAGCCCCAGGGTTTTGGAGACCCAGTACTTC
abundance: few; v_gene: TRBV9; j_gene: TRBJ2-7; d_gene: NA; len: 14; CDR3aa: CASSVDHSSYEQYF; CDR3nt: TGTGCCAGCAGCGTAGATCACAGCTCCTACGAGCAGTACTTC
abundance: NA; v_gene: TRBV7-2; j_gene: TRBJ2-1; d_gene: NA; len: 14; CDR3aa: CASSLDRGVNEQFF; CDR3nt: TGTGCCAGCAGCTTAGATCGGGGTGTGAATGAGCAGTTCTTC
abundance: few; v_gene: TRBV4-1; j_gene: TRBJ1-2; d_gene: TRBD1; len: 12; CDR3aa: CAGYDRGYGYTF; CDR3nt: TGCGCCGGTTACGACAGGGGCTATGGCTACACCTTC
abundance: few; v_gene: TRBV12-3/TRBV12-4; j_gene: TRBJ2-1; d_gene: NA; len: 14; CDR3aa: CASMRLEVSDEQFF; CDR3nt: TGTGCCAGCATGAGACTAGAAGTTTCGGATGAGCAGTTCTTC
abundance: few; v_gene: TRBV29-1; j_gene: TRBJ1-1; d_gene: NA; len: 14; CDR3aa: CSVLGQGWDTEAFF; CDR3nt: TGCAGCGTACTAGGACAAGGGTGGGACACTGAAGCTTTCTTT
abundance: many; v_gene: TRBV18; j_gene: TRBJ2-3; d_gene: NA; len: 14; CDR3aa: CASSLSGATDTQYF; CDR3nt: TGTGCCAGCTCCCTCTCTGGGGCCACAGATACGCAGTATTTT
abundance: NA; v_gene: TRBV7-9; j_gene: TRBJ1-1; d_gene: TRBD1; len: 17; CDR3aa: CASSFYRGPSSDTEAFF; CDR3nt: TGTGCCAGCAGCTTCTACAGGGGGCCAAGCTCAGACACTGAAGCTTTCTTT
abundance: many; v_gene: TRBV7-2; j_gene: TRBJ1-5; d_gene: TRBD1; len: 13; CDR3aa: CASSSDRVQPQHF; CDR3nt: TGTGCCAGCAGCTCCGACAGGGTTCAGCCCCAGCATTTT
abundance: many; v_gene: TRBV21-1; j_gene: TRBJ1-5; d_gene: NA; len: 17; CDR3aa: CASSKVAKDRGYQPQHF; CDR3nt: TGTGCCAGCAGCAAAGTCGCTAAGGACAGGGGTTATCAGCCCCAGCATTTT
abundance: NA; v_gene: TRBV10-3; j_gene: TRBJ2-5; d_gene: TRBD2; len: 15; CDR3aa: CAISAAGTKKETQYF; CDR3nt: TGTGCCATCAGTGCCGCCGGGACTAAGAAAGAGACCCAGTACTTC
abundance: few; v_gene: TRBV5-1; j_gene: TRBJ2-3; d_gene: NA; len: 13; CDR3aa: CASSSDSSDTQYF; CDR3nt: TGCGCCAGCAGCTCCGACTCATCAGATACGCAGTATTTT
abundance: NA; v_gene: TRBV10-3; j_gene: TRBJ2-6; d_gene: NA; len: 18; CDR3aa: CAISRGEGVSSGANVLTF; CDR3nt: TGTGCCATCAGCCGGGGAGAGGGGGTTAGCTCTGGGGCCAACGTCCTGACTTTC
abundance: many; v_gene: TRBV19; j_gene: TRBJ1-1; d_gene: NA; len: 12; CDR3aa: CASIGPARQAFF; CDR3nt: TGTGCCAGTATCGGGCCGGCCCGGCAAGCTTTCTTT
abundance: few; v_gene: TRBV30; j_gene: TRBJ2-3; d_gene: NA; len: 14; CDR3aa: CAWSGGLLTDTQYF; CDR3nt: TGTGCCTGGAGTGGCGGACTCCTCACAGATACGCAGTATTTT
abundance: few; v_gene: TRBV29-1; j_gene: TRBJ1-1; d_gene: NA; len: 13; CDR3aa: CSVGRQLNTEAFF; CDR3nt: TGCAGCGTTGGAAGGCAGCTGAACACTGAAGCTTTCTTT
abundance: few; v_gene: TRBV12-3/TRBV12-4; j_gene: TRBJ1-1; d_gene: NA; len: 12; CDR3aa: CAIRVGYTEAFF; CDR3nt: TGTGCCATCCGGGTGGGGTACACTGAAGCTTTCTTT
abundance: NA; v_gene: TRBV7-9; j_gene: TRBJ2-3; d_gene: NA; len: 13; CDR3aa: CASRWTITDTQYF; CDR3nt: TGTGCCAGCAGATGGACGATCACAGATACGCAGTATTTT
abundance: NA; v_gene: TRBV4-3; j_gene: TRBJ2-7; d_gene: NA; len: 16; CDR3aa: CASSQDEVANSYEQYF; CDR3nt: TGCGCCAGCAGCCAAGATGAGGTGGCGAACTCCTACGAGCAGTACTTC
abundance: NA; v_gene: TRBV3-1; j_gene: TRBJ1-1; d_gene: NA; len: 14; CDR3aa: CASSSGRVNTEAFF; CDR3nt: TGTGCCAGCAGTTCCGGACGGGTGAACACTGAAGCTTTCTTT
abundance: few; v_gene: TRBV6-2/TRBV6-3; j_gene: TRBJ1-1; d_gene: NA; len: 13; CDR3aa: CASSYPGAIEAFF; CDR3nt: TGTGCCAGCAGTTACCCCGGGGCAATTGAAGCTTTCTTT
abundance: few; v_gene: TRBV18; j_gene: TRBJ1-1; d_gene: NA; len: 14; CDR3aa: CASSSDRLGTEAFF; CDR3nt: TGTGCCAGCTCCTCGGACAGATTGGGCACTGAAGCTTTCTTT
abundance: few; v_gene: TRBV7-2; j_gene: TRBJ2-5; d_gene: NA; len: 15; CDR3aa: CASSSRTGRAETQYF; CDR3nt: TGTGCCAGCAGCAGCAGGACAGGGAGGGCGGAGACCCAGTACTTC
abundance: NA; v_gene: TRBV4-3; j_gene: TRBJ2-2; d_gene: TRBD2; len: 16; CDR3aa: CASSQAGGIPTGELFF; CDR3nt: TGCGCCAGCAGCCAAGCGGGGGGTATCCCCACCGGGGAGCTGTTTTTT
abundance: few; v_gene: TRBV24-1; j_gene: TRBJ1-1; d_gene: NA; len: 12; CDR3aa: CATSEGDGEAFF; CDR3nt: TGTGCCACCAGTGAAGGGGACGGTGAAGCTTTCTTT
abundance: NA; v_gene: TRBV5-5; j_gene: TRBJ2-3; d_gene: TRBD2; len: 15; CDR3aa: CASSLLTSGGNTQYF; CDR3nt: TGTGCCAGCAGCTTGCTTACTAGCGGGGGAAATACGCAGTATTTT
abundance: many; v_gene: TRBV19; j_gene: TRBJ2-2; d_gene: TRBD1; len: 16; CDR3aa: CASSIAKTGISGELFF; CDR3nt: TGTGCCAGTAGTATAGCAAAGACAGGGATCTCCGGGGAGCTGTTTTTT
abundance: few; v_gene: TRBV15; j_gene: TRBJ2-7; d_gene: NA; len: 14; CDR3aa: CATSRDLSRHEQYF; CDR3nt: TGTGCCACCAGCAGAGATCTTTCGCGACACGAGCAGTACTTC
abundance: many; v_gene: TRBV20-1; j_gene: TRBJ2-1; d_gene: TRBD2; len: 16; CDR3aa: CSAPTLAGVAYNEQFF; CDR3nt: TGCAGTGCTCCCACCCTAGCGGGGGTAGCCTACAATGAGCAGTTCTTC
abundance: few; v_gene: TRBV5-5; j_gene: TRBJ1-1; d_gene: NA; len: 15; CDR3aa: CASSLFGEPNTEAFF; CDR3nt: TGTGCCAGCAGCTTGTTTGGGGAACCTAACACTGAAGCTTTCTTT
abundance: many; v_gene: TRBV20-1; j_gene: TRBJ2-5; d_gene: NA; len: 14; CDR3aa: CSVHRSDRQETQYF; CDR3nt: TGCAGCGTACACAGGTCAGACAGACAAGAGACCCAGTACTTC
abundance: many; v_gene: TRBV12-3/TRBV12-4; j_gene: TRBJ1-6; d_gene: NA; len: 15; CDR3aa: CASSSQTAGVSPLHF; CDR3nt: TGTGCCAGCAGTTCTCAGACAGCAGGAGTTTCACCCCTCCACTTT
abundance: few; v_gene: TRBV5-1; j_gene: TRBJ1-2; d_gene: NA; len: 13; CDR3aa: CASSPGIAYGYTF; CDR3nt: TGCGCCAGCAGCCCAGGGATTGCCTATGGCTACACCTTC